This passage covers 24 T cell receptor beta chains from one sample sequenced in a study of molecular identifiers for immune sequencing clone quantification. TCRdb reanalysed the PCR reads using MiXCR and keeps one entry per CDR3 protein. The sample consists of nearly 55,000 distinct CDR3 sequences, approximately 34% of them appearing once. Specimen: naive CD8+ T cells from blood, with Jurkat cell RNA spiked in. The subset is: FACS-sorted CD8+CD4-CCR7+CD45RA+ naive T cells. Receptors originate from a human donor in good health. Some libraries in this study had Jurkat cell RNA spiked in.

CDR3 DNA sequence: TGTGCCACCAGTGAGTTTTCAGGGGTCGAGCAGTACTTC. This gives the protein CATSEFSGVEQYF. J is TRBJ2-7 and V is TRBV24-1; weak D call: TRBD1 (6 bases). The CDR3 spans 13 residues. V gave up 4 bases and J gave up 6 bases, with 12 bases separating them. The germline gives CDR1 KGHDR, CDR2 SFDVKD.

This clonotype was seen more than once but under ten times. The chain has TRBV2 and TRBJ1-5; possible D gene TRBD1, 5 bases. The germline CDR1 and CDR2 sequences are SNHLY and FYNNEI. CDR3 length: 15 residues. Between the trimmed V and J ends, which lost 9 bases and 0 bases, there was a span of 15 bases. In DNA form, the CDR3 reads TGTGCCAGTAGAGGGACTTCATATAGCAATCAGCCCCAGCATTTT. This sequence encodes CASRGTSYSNQPQHF. Combining the CDR3 with reference TRBV2 and TRBJ1-5 gives the whole variable domain EPEVTQTPSHQVTQMGQEVILRCVPISNHLYFYWYRQILGQKVEFLVSFYNNEISEKSEIFDDQFSVERPDGSNFTLKIRSTKLEDSAMYFCASRGTSYSNQPQHFGDGTRLSIL.

This clonotype has just one count. No DNA is shown, since the ends of the CDR3 on it are uncertain; the CDR3 is the one TCRdb lists. The chain combines TRBV7-8 with TRBJ1-3. The CDR3 numbers 16 amino acids, ends counted. The germline gives CDR1 SGHVS, CDR2 FQNEAQ. The CDR3 spells CASSLERVGSGNTIFF.

Of note for this clonotype: This sequence may be a read error, since a much larger clone differs from it by one base. The chain has TRBV4-1 and TRBJ2-4; 9 bases agree with TRBD2. V gave up 8 bases and J gave up 8 bases; unmatched junction bases: 13. The CDR3 is 15 residues long. Germline lookup yields CDR1 MGHRA and CDR2 YSYEKL. CDR3 region: CASCLGLAGGDIQYF. The DNA of the CDR3 is TGCGCCAGCTGCTTGGGACTAGCAGGAGGAGACATTCAGTACTTC.

The chain couples TRBV28 to TRBJ1-5; maybe TRBD1 (5 bases). Trimming cost V 2 bases and J 4 bases, with 12 bases left between them. The germline V gene encodes CDR1 MDHEN and CDR2 SYDVKM. This CDR3 spans 15 amino acids. Written as DNA, the CDR3 is TGTGCCAGCAGTTTACAGGGTCCCCCAAATCAGCCCCAGCATTTT. It yields the protein CASSLQGPPNQPQHF.

About this clonotype: The junction departs from germline at one end; a sequencing error may be responsible. The genes are TRBV13 and TRBJ2-7; 7 nucleotides match TRBD2. CDR1 PRHDT and CDR2 FYEKMQ come from the germline V gene (reference sequence). The CDR3 totals 14 residues. CDR3 sequence reads: CASSLRLAAYEQHF. The CDR3 nucleotides read TGTGCCAGCAGCCTCAGGCTAGCGGCCTACGAGCAGCACTTC.

A remark on this clonotype: A much larger clone sits a single nucleotide away, making a read error possible. The CDR3 ends on some other residue instead of the conserved phenylalanine or tryptophan, so this is likely a read error. V is TRBV29-1 and J is TRBJ2-7, with D tentatively TRBD1 (6 bases). Germline-derived CDR1 and CDR2 are SQVTM and ANQGSEA. The length of the CDR3 is 15 residues. V was pared by 6 bases and J by 1 base, with 19 bases between. CDR3 DNA sequence: TGCAGCGTAGAATCCAGGGGAATCGGGTCCTACGAGCAGTACATC. This encodes CSVESRGIGSYEQYI.

This clonotype has a handful of counts. The chain joins TRBV4-3 to TRBJ2-7, with D perhaps TRBD2 (5 bases). The CDR3 covers 16 residues. Germline CDR1 is LGHNA and CDR2 is YSLEER. Trimming removed 0 bases from V and 4 bases from J, with 16 bases in between. The CDR3 region is CASSQDLPGSGYEQYF. The CDR3 nucleotides are TGCGCCAGCAGCCAAGATCTCCCGGGGTCCGGTTACGAGCAGTACTTC.

This clonotype was counted only a few times. CDR3 sequence: CASTPGQAYYGYTF. The CDR3 DNA reads TGTGCCAGCACTCCCGGACAGGCCTACTATGGCTACACCTTC. The rearrangement uses TRBV11-2 and TRBJ1-2; 7 positions agree with TRBD1. The junction had 8 bases not matched to a gene; V was cut back by 7 bases and J by 3 bases. Germline V gives CDR1 SGHAT, CDR2 FQNNGV. The CDR3 consists of 14 residues. Looking up the rest from reference TRBV11-2 and TRBJ1-2 gives the full variable domain: EAGVAQSPRYKIIEKRQSVAFWCNPISGHATLYWYQQILGQGPKLLIQFQNNGVVDDSQLPKDRFSAERLKGVDSTLKIQPAKLEDSAVYLCASTPGQAYYGYTFGSGTRLTVV.

The genes are TRBV28 and TRBJ2-1; 8 bases agree with TRBD2. CDR1 is MDHEN and CDR2 is SYDVKM in the germline V gene. With V trimmed by 5 bases and J by 4 bases, 7 bases remained unmatched. CDR3 length: 15 residues. The CDR3 region is CASSLSGISYNEQFF. The CDR3 nucleotides are TGTGCCAGCAGTCTTAGCGGGATCTCGTACAATGAGCAGTTCTTC.

This clonotype was counted a few times. The chain employs TRBV20-1 and TRBJ2-7, with D unresolved. Germline V lookup: CDR1 DFQATT, CDR2 SNEGSKA (reference sequence). The germline V and J ends were trimmed by 3 bases and 4 bases, with 7 bases remaining between them. This CDR3 is 11 amino acids long. CDR3 residues: CSASEIYEQYF. The CDR3 nucleotides read TGCAGTGCTAGTGAAATATACGAGCAGTACTTC.

This clonotype was counted once. V usage is TRBV6-2 or TRBV6-3 and J usage is TRBJ1-5; a possible D gene is TRBD1 (5 bases). The CDR3 sequence is 15 residues long. CDR1 MNHEY and CDR2 SVGEGT come from the germline V gene. The V gene lost 5 bases and the J gene lost 0 bases, with 11 bases spanning the gap. The CDR3 DNA sequence: TGTGCCAGCAGTCTCCTAGGGGCTAGCAATCAGCCCCAGCATTTT. Protein sequence: CASSLLGASNQPQHF.

The rearrangement links TRBV7-2 to TRBJ2-7, with a weak D call TRBD1 (6 bases). Germline V gene data show CDR1 as SGHTA and CDR2 as FQGNSA. V was trimmed by 3 bases and J by 0 bases, leaving 15 bases between them. CDR3 size: 16 residues. CDR3 region: CASSFPGTPLSYEQYF. The CDR3 nucleotides are TGTGCCAGCAGCTTTCCCGGGACACCACTCTCCTACGAGCAGTACTTC.

This sequence joins TRBV5-6 and TRBJ2-3; 8 bases are a match to TRBD2. There are 17 residues in the CDR3. Germline V gives CDR1 SGHDT, CDR2 YYEEEE. The trim removed 0 bases at V and 0 bases at J, leaving 6 bases unmatched. CDR3 amino acids: CASSLEREPTSTDTQYF. CDR3 nucleotides: TGTGCCAGCAGCTTGGAGCGGGAGCCCACTAGCACAGATACGCAGTATTTT.

The gene calls are TRBV19 and TRBJ2-7; D may match TRBD1 or TRBD2 (5 bases each). V lost 2 bases, J lost 3 bases, and 11 bases lay in between. Germline assignment: CDR1 LNHDA and CDR2 SQIVND (reference sequence). The CDR3 is 14 residues long. CDR3 DNA sequence: TGTGCCAGTAGTATATATGGGGGTAACTACGAGCAGTACTTC. Protein: CASSIYGGNYEQYF.

This clonotype was detected only a few times. The chain is built from TRBV6-5 and TRBJ1-1; 8 bases are shared with TRBD1. The junction had 12 bases not matched to a gene; V was cut back by 5 bases and J by 4 bases. This CDR3 is 16 amino acids long. Germline CDR1 is MNHEY and CDR2 is SVGAGI. CDR3 DNA: TGTGCCAGCAGTGAAGGACAGGGAATGGTGCGCACTGAAGCTTTCTTT. Its protein product is CASSEGQGMVRTEAFF.

This clonotype came up a few times. The chain couples TRBV9 to TRBJ2-1; D uncertain. CDR3 length equals 15 residues. Germline-derived CDR1 and CDR2 are SGDLS and YYNGEE. Trimming pared 0 bases from V and 2 bases from J, leaving 9 bases between. The CDR3 region is CASSVESLPYNEQFF. The CDR3 DNA sequence: TGTGCCAGCAGCGTAGAGTCGCTCCCCTACAATGAGCAGTTCTTC. Using reference TRBV9 and TRBJ2-1 for the parts outside the CDR3, the full variable domain is DSGVTQTPKHLITATGQRVTLRCSPRSGDLSVYWYQQSLDQGLQFLIQYYNGEERAKGNILERFSAQQFPDLHSELNLSSLELGDSALYFCASSVESLPYNEQFFGPGTRLTVL.

As to this clonotype: Possible read error: a much larger clone is one base away. The V gene is TRBV27, the J gene TRBJ2-7; no clear D gene. CDR3 length: 14 residues. The germline CDR1 and CDR2 sequences are MNHEY and SMNVEV (reference sequence). This CDR3 reads CPSSLQSLRYEQYF. In DNA, the CDR3 is TGTCCCAGCAGTCTGCAGTCCCTTAGGTACGAGCAGTACTTC.

This clonotype turned up a few times. The chain couples TRBV4-1 to TRBJ2-7; perhaps D is TRBD1 or TRBD2 (7 bases each). Trimming removed 1 base from V and 6 bases from J, with 13 bases in between. CDR3 length: 14 residues. Germline values: CDR1 MGHRA, CDR2 YSYEKL. CDR3 in DNA: TGCGCCAGCAGCCAAGCGGGCAGGGGGGGCGAGCAGTACTTC. As protein: CASSQAGRGGEQYF.

In the case of this clonotype: The junction differs from germline at one of its ends, possibly a read error. The gene calls are TRBV20-1 and TRBJ2-7, with D tentatively TRBD2 (6 bases). The CDR3 has 11 residues. Per germline, CDR1 DFQATT and CDR2 SNEGSKA (reference sequence). CDR3 DNA sequence: TGCAGTGCTGCGCCGGACTACGGGCAGTACTTC. Amino acid sequence: CSAAPDYGQYF.

J is TRBJ2-7 and V is TRBV28; D possibly corresponds to TRBD1 (6 bases). The germline V and J ends were trimmed by 10 bases and 3 bases, with 16 bases remaining between them. Per germline, CDR1 MDHEN and CDR2 SYDVKM. The CDR3 runs to 13 residues. As DNA, the CDR3 is TGTGCCATCAAACTACAGGGTTACTACGAGCAGTACTTC. Protein: CAIKLQGYYEQYF.

To note about this clonotype: A read error may explain this, as a much larger clone is one base away. The V and J genes are TRBV19 and TRBJ2-2; maybe TRBD2 (5 bases). CDR3 length: 14 residues. Per germline, CDR1 LNHDA and CDR2 SQIVND (reference sequence). CDR3 DNA: TGTGCCAGTAGTATCCAGAGGCGGGCCGGGGAGCTGTATTTT. It codes for CASSIQRRAGELYF.

This clonotype was seen ten or more times. The rearrangement uses TRBV5-5 and TRBJ2-7, with D maybe TRBD2 (6 bases). Germline assignment: CDR1 SGHKS and CDR2 YYEKEE (reference sequence). This CDR3 region has 13 residues. Trimming took off 4 bases at V and 2 bases at J, with 10 bases between the two ends. The CDR3 spells CASSAREPYEQYF. The DNA of the CDR3 is TGTGCCAGCAGCGCCCGGGAGCCCTACGAGCAGTACTTC.

The CDR3 loop reads CSVELGLAENYEQYF. As DNA, the CDR3 is TGCAGCGTTGAATTGGGGCTAGCCGAAAACTACGAGCAGTACTTC. This chain uses TRBV29-1 with TRBJ2-7, with D possibly called TRBD1 or TRBD2 (5 bases each). The CDR3 is 15 amino acids. V shed 2 bases and J shed 3 bases, with 17 bases lying between them. CDR1 is SQVTM and CDR2 is ANQGSEA in the germline V gene.